A single sample is the source of the 19 T cell receptor beta chains below, sequenced in a study of shared clonotypes between healthy human individuals. Generated by immunoSEQ multiplex PCR, the TCRdb table keeps only in-frame clones and is missing some. The data hold about 980,000 clones, with roughly 72% observed a single time. The sample comprised memory CD4+ T cells sorted from blood. Subset: CD45RA-negative fraction. These receptor sequences come from a man younger than 35 in good health.

The chain joins TRBV28 to TRBJ2-1; unclear D gene. Germline V gene lookup returns CDR1 MDHEN and CDR2 SYDVKM. The CDR3 extends over 12 amino acids. Trimming took 6 bases from V and 6 from J, leaving 9 bases between them. This CDR3 is CASRESPNEQFF. The CDR3 DNA sequence: TGTGCCAGCAGAGAAAGCCCCAATGAGCAGTTCTTC.

This clone has more than one count but fewer than ten. The chain recombines TRBV5-4 with TRBJ2-3; weak D call: TRBD2 (5 bases). This CDR3 is built from 14 residues. Germline V CDR1 and CDR2: SGHNT, YYREEE (reference sequence). Deletions cut 4 bases from V and 4 bases from J, with 13 bases between. The CDR3 bases are TGTGCCAGCAGCACGGAGGCGGTTCCAGATACGCAGTATTTT. This codes for CASSTEAVPDTQYF.

This clone was seen at least ten times. The chain links TRBV7-9 to TRBJ1-4; D not resolved. Germline V lookup: CDR1 SEHNR, CDR2 FQNEAQ (reference sequence). Between the trimmed V and J ends, which lost 5 bases and 11 bases, there was a span of 18 bases. CDR3 length: 14 residues. This CDR3 is CASSQDGDGAKLFF. The CDR3 coding sequence is TGTGCCAGCAGCCAAGACGGGGATGGTGCGAAACTGTTTTTT.

This clone was recorded only once. The chain combines TRBV27 with TRBJ1-3, with D possibly being TRBD1 (6 bases). The CDR3 sequence is 13 residues long. Germline values: CDR1 MNHEY, CDR2 SMNVEV (reference sequence). The ends were cut back, 8 bases at V and 4 bases at J, with 12 bases in the middle. The CDR3 spells CASYAGVGNTIYF. CDR3 bases: TGTGCCAGCTACGCAGGGGTAGGAAACACCATATATTTT.

The chain uses TRBV30 and TRBJ1-3; 10 bases fit TRBD1. Per the germline V gene, CDR1 is GTSNPN and CDR2 is SVGIG (reference sequence). This CDR3 spans 15 amino acids. With V trimmed by 3 bases and J by 3 bases, 5 bases remained unmatched. CDR3: CAWRLTGGVGNTIYF. DNA of the CDR3: TGTGCCTGGAGATTGACAGGGGGCGTTGGAAACACCATATATTTT.

The chain is built from TRBV2 and TRBJ2-7, with 9 bases lining up with TRBD2. Per germline, CDR1 SNHLY and CDR2 FYNNEI. The V gene end was trimmed by 6 bases and the J gene end by 6 bases; junction bases not matched to a gene: 12. This CDR3 has 15 residues. Written as DNA, the CDR3 is TGTGCCAGCAGCGGACTAGCGAGATCATGGGGCGAGCAGTACTTC. Its protein product is CASSGLARSWGEQYF.

The chain carries TRBV2 and TRBJ2-3; TRBD2 matches at 11 bases. The J segment lost 3 bases and the V segment lost 5 bases, leaving 7 bases of the junction unmatched. From germline, CDR1 is SNHLY and CDR2 FYNNEI. CDR3 size: 16 residues. CDR3 loop: CASSQLAGGQTDTQYF. The CDR3, as DNA: TGTGCCAGCAGTCAATTAGCGGGGGGGCAGACAGATACGCAGTATTTT.

This clone was counted ten times or more. J is TRBJ2-2 and V is TRBV19, with unresolved D. The length of the CDR3 is 15 residues. Trimming pared 6 bases from V and 1 base from J, leaving 12 bases between. Germline V CDR1 and CDR2: LNHDA, SQIVND (reference sequence). CDR3 nucleotide sequence: TGTGCCAGTAGCCGGACGCTTTGGAACACCGGGGAGCTGTTTTTT. Translating it yields CASSRTLWNTGELFF.

The rearrangement links TRBV7-3 to TRBJ2-3; 7 nucleotides match TRBD1. Germline CDR1 is SGHTA and CDR2 is FQGTGA. V shed 5 bases, J shed 4 bases, and the junction held 6 bases outside the gene matches. CDR3 length equals 14 residues. The CDR3 nucleotides are TGTGCCAGCAGCATACAGGGGTTTGCAGATACGCAGTATTTT. It translates to CASSIQGFADTQYF. Together with reference TRBV7-3 and TRBJ2-3, the CDR3 gives the full variable domain: GAGVSQTPSNKVTEKGKYVELRCDPISGHTALYWYRQSLGQGPEFLIYFQGTGAADDSGLPNDRFFAVRPEGSVSTLKIQRTERGDSAVYLCASSIQGFADTQYFGPGTRLTVL.

The genes are TRBV5-1 and TRBJ2-3; 11 positions match TRBD2. CDR1 and CDR2 (germline): SGHRS, YFSETQ. The CDR3 is 18 residues long. Unmatched junction bases numbered 9, after V lost 3 bases and J lost 0 bases. In DNA form, the CDR3 reads TGCGCCAGCAGCTCTCCTAGCGGGGGGTTCACTAGCACAGATACGCAGTATTTT. This sequence encodes CASSSPSGGFTSTDTQYF. The variable domain in full, with the rest retrieved from reference TRBV5-1 and TRBJ2-3, is KAGVTQTPRYLIKTRGQQVTLSCSPISGHRSVSWYQQTPGQGLQFLFEYFSETQRNKGNFPGRFSGRQFSNSRSEMNVSTLELGDSALYLCASSSPSGGFTSTDTQYFGPGTRLTVL.

The chain is built from TRBV25-1 and TRBJ2-7, with unresolved D. The CDR3 has 11 amino acids. The V gene lost 4 bases and the J gene lost 3 bases, with 4 bases spanning the gap. The V gene's germline CDR1 is MGHDK and CDR2 SYGVNS. The CDR3 here is CASSGGYEQYF. Written as DNA, the CDR3 is TGTGCCAGCAGTGGAGGCTACGAGCAGTACTTC.

This clone was picked up a small number of times. J is TRBJ2-5 and V is TRBV5-1, with TRBD2 as a possible D gene (6 bases). This CDR3 has 15 residues. V lost 4 bases to trimming and J lost 1 base, with 14 bases between them. The germline CDR1 and CDR2 sequences are SGHRS and YFSETQ. The CDR3 DNA reads TGCGCCAGCAGCCCCTCGGTGGGAGGCCAAGAGACCCAGTACTTC. Its translation: CASSPSVGGQETQYF.

This clone appeared a few times. The V and J genes are TRBV27 and TRBJ1-3; D gene uncertain. Germline CDR1 MNHEY, CDR2 SMNVEV (reference sequence). This CDR3 has 15 amino acids. With 3 bases removed from V and 0 bases from J, the gap between germline ends came to 9 bases. CDR3 DNA sequence: TGTGCCAGCAGTTTTTGCAGGCCCTCTGGAAACACCATATATTTT. It is translated as CASSFCRPSGNTIYF.

J is TRBJ2-4 and V is TRBV23-1; the match to TRBD1 covers 9 bases. TRBV23-1 is assigned to the ORF class and has an uncertain function. With V trimmed by 4 bases and J by 13 bases, 11 bases remained unmatched. CDR3 length: 14 residues. The chain's CDR3 is CASSPRKGQGFQYF. In nucleotides, the CDR3 is TGCGCCAGCAGTCCGAGGAAGGGACAGGGTTTCCAGTACTTC.

This clone was detected only a few times. V gene TRBV20-1 combines with J gene TRBJ1-1; D gene unclear. There are 11 residues in the CDR3. With 6 bases removed from V and 6 bases from J, the gap between germline ends came to 11 bases. Germline V gives CDR1 DFQATT, CDR2 SNEGSKA (reference sequence). CDR3 sequence: CSARGRAEAFF. In nucleotides, the CDR3 is TGCAGTGCCCGCGGGAGGGCTGAAGCTTTCTTT.

This clone has only a few counts. The same CDR3 arises from other DNA sequences in this sample as well. This sequence joins TRBV30 and TRBJ1-5; D not certain. Per the germline V gene, CDR1 is GTSNPN and CDR2 is SVGIG (reference sequence). There are 13 residues in the CDR3. V lost 1 base, J lost 3 bases, and 7 bases lay in between. The CDR3 reads CAWSGGFNQPQHF. In DNA form, the CDR3 reads TGTGCCTGGAGTGGGGGATTCAATCAGCCCCAGCATTTT.

Details on this clone: Other DNA sequences of this sample code for an identical CDR3. The chain recombines TRBV5-4 with TRBJ2-2; no definite D call. The V and J ends lost 1 base and 4 bases respectively, with 5 bases between them. The CDR3 length is 13 residues. Germline loops: CDR1 SGHNT, CDR2 YYREEE (reference sequence). CDR3 protein: CASSLSPTGELFF. The CDR3 nucleotides read TGTGCCAGCAGCTTGAGTCCCACCGGGGAGCTGTTTTTT.

V gene TRBV10-3 combines with J gene TRBJ2-7; maybe TRBD1 (6 bases). Trimming removed 8 bases from V and 2 bases from J, with 16 bases in between. The CDR3 is made up of 14 amino acids. Germline V gives CDR1 ENHRY, CDR2 SYGVKD. CDR3 sequence: CAIAPRDTTYEQYF. The CDR3 region has the DNA TGTGCCATCGCCCCCCGGGACACCACCTACGAGCAGTACTTC.

This chain links TRBV7-2 with TRBJ1-5; D might be TRBD1 (5 bases). CDR1 and CDR2 from the germline V gene are SGHTA and FQGNSA. V lost 1 base and J 9 bases, leaving 19 bases between the germline ends. The CDR3 spans 16 residues. The CDR3 is CASSLGRGVVSRPQHF. DNA of the CDR3: TGTGCCAGCAGCTTAGGGAGAGGGGTGGTCAGTAGGCCCCAGCATTTT.